One sample yielded the 2 T cell receptor beta chains listed below, sequenced in a study of T cells expressing NK-cell markers. After re-calling the 5' RACE reads, TCRdb lists one entry per CDR3 protein, DNA absent. This sample's table has about 160,000 distinct CDR3 sequences. Material: blood T cells: a sorted CD56 or NKG2C T cell subset, CD4+ or CD8+ T cells, or bulk PBMC T cells (not recorded which). The receptors come from a woman aged 18 to 75 in good health.

The rearrangement joins TRBV20-1 to TRBJ2-5. The CDR3 length is 20 residues. Per the germline V gene, CDR1 is DFQATT and CDR2 is SNEGSKA (reference sequence). The CDR3 here is CSASKRQVDRSWNRLETQYF.

The chain's CDR3 is CASSLGHVHTYGYTF. The chain joins TRBV12-3 or TRBV12-4 to TRBJ1-2. This CDR3 is built from 15 residues.